This T cell receptor (beta chain) comes out of a study of shared clonotypes between healthy human individuals. Study information: The donor pool was made up of a couple of women and three men aged 18 to 49.

TCRdb's table, derived via immunoSEQ multiplex PCR, lists solely in-frame clones and lacks some. The sample yields about 1,900,000 clones, approximately 95% seen once. Comment on this clone: Within the sample, other DNA sequences also encode this same CDR3.

The CDR3 length is 16 residues. V lost 0 bases to trimming and J lost 4 bases; unmatched junction nucleotides: 7. Per the germline V gene, CDR1 is SGDLS and CDR2 is YYNGEE. Selected positively for CCR7 and CD45RO-negative, naive CD8 cells excluded terminally differentiated effector memory CD45RA+ cells. The TCR originated in a man younger than 35 in good health. This chain links TRBV9 with TRBJ2-7; 10 bases are shared with TRBD1. The specimen sequenced was naive CD8+ T cells sorted from blood. The DNA of the CDR3 is TGTGCCAGCAGCGTAGACCCAGGGACAGGGGCATACGAGCAGTACTTC. Its translation is CASSVDPGTGAYEQYF.